This T cell receptor (beta chain) originates from a study of blood T cell repertoires in COVID-19. Across the study: COVID-19 samples collected from the United States, Italy and Spain covered acute and convalescent phases. Nucleic acid was either cDNA or gDNA, and it came from T cells, B-cell-depleted T cells, or PBMCs.

This clone came up once. Cohort allocation depended upon clinical history that participants reported. Generated by immunoSEQ multiplex PCR, the TCRdb table keeps only in-frame clones and is missing some. The sample has fewer than 350,000 clones, roughly 85% seen once. The material sequenced was PBMCs or T cells enriched from blood (not recorded which). This TCR was recovered from a woman in her 30s who had been exposed to COVID-19.

The CDR3 loop reads CASRTSYTIDEQFF. The CDR3 nucleotides are TGTGCCAGCAGGACTAGTTATACAATCGATGAGCAGTTCTTC. The chain couples TRBV2 to TRBJ2-1, with D perhaps TRBD2 (6 bases). Germline CDR1 SNHLY, CDR2 FYNNEI. The ends were cut back, 6 bases at V and 8 bases at J, with 17 bases in the middle. CDR3 length equals 14 residues.